One sample yielded the 18 T cell receptor beta chains listed below, sequenced in a study of T-cell memory formation after mild COVID-19. From the 5' RACE reads, TCRdb called clonotypes with MiXCR, one entry per CDR3 protein. The repertoire has roughly 190,000 distinct CDR3 sequences, roughly 30% of them found once; the top ten carry about an eighth. Sequences were obtained from PBMCs or a T cell subset sorted from them (not recorded which). The receptors were gathered from an adult woman who had mild COVID-19 (a few samples of this study predate the infection). Cell type and time point are not known.

The CDR3 region is CASSDGTANYNSPLHF. The CDR3 nucleotides read TGCGCCAGCAGTGACGGGACAGCGAACTATAATTCACCCCTCCACTTT. The chain has TRBV10-2 and TRBJ1-6, with 7 bases aligning to TRBD1. With 3 bases clipped from V and 3 bases from J, the junction kept 5 bases outside the gene matches. Germline CDR1 and CDR2: WSHSY and SAAADI. This CDR3 contains 16 residues.

The chain recombines TRBV12-3 or TRBV12-4 with TRBJ1-1, with 12 bases identical to TRBD1. Trimming took 4 bases from V and 0 from J; bases not matched to a gene: 3. This CDR3 spans 16 amino acids. The CDR3 DNA reads TGTGCCAGCAGTTCCCGGGACAGGGGGCTGAACACTGAAGCTTTCTTT. Translated: CASSSRDRGLNTEAFF.

This clonotype was seen only a few times. The rearrangement joins TRBV20-1 to TRBJ2-7; a possible D gene is TRBD2 (6 bases). Germline CDR1 DFQATT, CDR2 SNEGSKA (reference sequence). With 4 bases removed from V and 3 bases from J, the gap between germline ends came to 13 bases. The CDR3 spans 13 residues. The CDR3 DNA reads TGCAGTGCTACCTCGCCGGGACTCTACGAGCAGTACTTC. Translation gives CSATSPGLYEQYF.

This clonotype was recorded a few times. V usage is TRBV15 and J usage is TRBJ1-1, with D hard to call. CDR3 length: 14 amino acids. CDR1 and CDR2 (germline): LNHNV, YYDKDF (reference sequence). V was pared by 3 bases and J by 2 bases, with 10 bases between. The CDR3 coding sequence is TGTGCCACCAGCAGTTTCAGAAGCAACACTGAAGCTTTCTTT. Encoded protein: CATSSFRSNTEAFF.

Only a few counts were recorded for this clonotype. The gene calls are TRBV5-1 and TRBJ2-1, with D maybe TRBD1 (6 bases). Germline V gene lookup returns CDR1 SGHRS and CDR2 YFSETQ. The CDR3 contains 14 residues. V was pared by 6 bases and J by 1 base, with 11 bases between. Here the CDR3 reads CASNRDTSYNEQFF. CDR3 sequence (DNA): TGCGCCAGCAATCGGGACACGTCCTACAATGAGCAGTTCTTC.

This clonotype was detected only a few times. V is TRBV7-8 and J is TRBJ2-3; D gene uncertain. The CDR3 loop spans 13 amino acids. CDR1 is SGHVS, CDR2 FQNEAQ, per germline. V lost 5 bases and J 2 bases, leaving 8 bases between the germline ends. CDR3 coding DNA: TGTGCCAGCAGCCCAACAACCACAGATACGCAGTATTTT. Amino acids: CASSPTTTDTQYF.

This clonotype came up a few times. The V and J genes are TRBV12-3 or TRBV12-4 and TRBJ1-6; D is uncertain. V was pared by 7 bases and J by 9 bases, with 16 bases between. CDR3 size: 14 residues. The CDR3 sequence is CASTRTGIGSPLHF. In DNA, the CDR3 is TGTGCCAGCACCCGGACGGGTATAGGTTCACCCCTCCACTTT.

This clonotype occurred a few times. The chain uses TRBV20-1 and TRBJ1-2, with D unclear. With 0 bases removed from V and 2 bases from J, the gap between germline ends came to 10 bases. Germline CDR1 DFQATT, CDR2 SNEGSKA (reference sequence). The CDR3 consists of 14 residues. CDR3 coding DNA: TGCAGTGCTAGAGATTCGGCAGCCAACTATGGCTACACCTTC. It encodes CSARDSAANYGYTF.

This clonotype has just a few counts. CDR3 coding DNA: TGTGCCAGCAGCCCAATAGCGGGAGGGCCGACAGATACGCAGTATTTT. Protein: CASSPIAGGPTDTQYF. The chain uses TRBV7-9 and TRBJ2-3; 11 bases fit TRBD2. In germline, CDR1 is SEHNR, CDR2 FQNEAQ (reference sequence). The CDR3 loop spans 16 amino acids. V was clipped by 5 bases and J by 3 bases; unmatched bases: 7. Full variable domain (outside the CDR3, taken from reference TRBV7-9 and TRBJ2-3): DTGVSQNPRHKITKRGQNVTFRCDPISEHNRLYWYRQTLGQGPEFLTYFQNEAQLEKSRLLSDRFSAERPKGSFSTLEIQRTEQGDSAMYLCASSPIAGGPTDTQYFGPGTRLTVL.

The chain couples TRBV7-6 to TRBJ2-7; 11 nucleotides match TRBD2. Looked up from germline, CDR1 is SGHVS and CDR2 is FNYEAQ. The CDR3 covers 15 residues. After removal of 1 base from V and 4 bases from J, the junction contained 3 bases not matched to a gene. The DNA for the CDR3 is TGTGCCAGCAGCTTAGTACTAGCGGGAGTATACGAGCAGTACTTC. Residues: CASSLVLAGVYEQYF.

The rearrangement links TRBV5-1 to TRBJ2-4; 7 bases match TRBD1. Germline lookup yields CDR1 SGHRS and CDR2 YFSETQ. The CDR3 totals 16 residues. V shed 0 bases and J 0 bases; nucleotides not matched to a gene: 3. Here the CDR3 DNA reads TGCGCCAGCAGCTTGGGACAGGGCATAGCCAAAAACATTCAGTACTTC. This encodes CASSLGQGIAKNIQYF.

The chain couples TRBV18 to TRBJ2-3, with D unresolved. The CDR3 is 13 amino acids. The V gene lost 4 bases and the J gene lost 2 bases, with 7 bases spanning the gap. In germline, CDR1 is KGHSH, CDR2 LQKENI. In nucleotides, the CDR3 is TGTGCCAGCTCACAAACCTACACAGATACGCAGTATTTT. Protein sequence: CASSQTYTDTQYF.

This clonotype was counted between two and nine times. The chain couples TRBV20-1 to TRBJ2-7; D ambiguous. Germline V gene data show CDR1 as DFQATT and CDR2 as SNEGSKA (reference sequence). Trimming took 1 base from V and 3 from J, leaving 13 bases between them. The CDR3 consists of 14 residues. For the CDR3, the DNA is TGCAGTGCTAGAGGGCAGGAGACACTCTACGAGCAGTACTTC. Translating gives CSARGQETLYEQYF.

A few counts support this clonotype. V gene TRBV7-9 combines with J gene TRBJ2-7; D not certain. The CDR3 runs to 12 residues. V was clipped by 5 bases and J by 1 base, with 6 bases between them. Germline CDR1 is SEHNR and CDR2 is FQNEAQ (reference sequence). Here the CDR3 reads CASSKASYEQYF. The CDR3 DNA reads TGTGCCAGCAGCAAGGCTTCCTACGAGCAGTACTTC.

In DNA form, the CDR3 reads TGTGCCAGCAGCTTGGCCTACAGAAGCTACGAGCAGTACTTC. Translating gives CASSLAYRSYEQYF. This rearrangement joins TRBV5-5 to TRBJ2-7, with D unclear. The CDR3 consists of 14 residues. Trimming cost V 0 bases and J 3 bases, with 10 bases left between them. Germline CDR1 SGHKS, CDR2 YYEKEE (reference sequence).

The chain uses TRBV7-3 and TRBJ2-2, with D perhaps matching TRBD1 (5 bases). Trimming stripped 5 bases from V and 1 base from J, with 8 bases between. The length of the CDR3 is 14 residues. The germline V gene has CDR1 SGHTA and CDR2 FQGTGA. CDR3 sequence (DNA): TGTGCCAGCAGCGTAGACAGGAACACCGGGGAGCTGTTTTTT. Translating gives CASSVDRNTGELFF.

The chain joins TRBV15 to TRBJ2-2; D ambiguous. Germline assignment: CDR1 LNHNV and CDR2 YYDKDF (reference sequence). Trimming took off 0 bases at V and 0 bases at J, with 8 bases between the two ends. The CDR3 loop spans 16 amino acids. The CDR3 reads CATSRDRAANTGELFF. The CDR3, as DNA: TGTGCCACCAGCAGAGATCGAGCAGCGAACACCGGGGAGCTGTTTTTT.

This chain joins TRBV6-2 or TRBV6-3 and TRBJ2-1; unclear D gene. Germline-derived CDR1 and CDR2 are MNHEY and SVGEGT. V lost 7 bases to trimming and J lost 0 bases, with 7 bases between them. CDR3 length: 13 amino acids. The CDR3 here is CASTPSSYNEQFF. The CDR3, as DNA: TGTGCCAGCACCCCCAGCTCCTACAATGAGCAGTTCTTC.